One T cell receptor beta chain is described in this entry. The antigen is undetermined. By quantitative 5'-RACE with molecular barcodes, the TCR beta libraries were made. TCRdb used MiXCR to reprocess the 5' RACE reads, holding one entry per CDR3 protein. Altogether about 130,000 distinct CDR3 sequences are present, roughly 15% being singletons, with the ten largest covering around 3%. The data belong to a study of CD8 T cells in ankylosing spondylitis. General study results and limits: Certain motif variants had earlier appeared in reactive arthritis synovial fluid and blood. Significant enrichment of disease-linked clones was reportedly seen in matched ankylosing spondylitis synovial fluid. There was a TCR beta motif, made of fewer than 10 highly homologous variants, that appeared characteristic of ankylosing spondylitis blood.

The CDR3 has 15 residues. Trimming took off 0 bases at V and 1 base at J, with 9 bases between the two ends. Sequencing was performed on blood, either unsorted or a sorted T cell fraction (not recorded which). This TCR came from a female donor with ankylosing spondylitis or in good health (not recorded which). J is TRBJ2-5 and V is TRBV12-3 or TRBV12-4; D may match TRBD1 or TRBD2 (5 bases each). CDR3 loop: CASSLAGVPQETQYF. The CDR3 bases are TGTGCCAGCAGTTTAGCGGGGGTACCCCAAGAGACCCAGTACTTC.